This record looks at one T cell receptor (beta chain) sequence and its context. Antigen unknown. J was trimmed by 4 bases and V by 5 bases; bases with no gene match: 12. This CDR3 has 16 residues. Germline CDR1 reads LNHNV; CDR2 reads YYDKDF (reference sequence). Template material for amplifying TCR beta CDR3 regions consisted of RNA transcripts. First-round RT-PCR of the TCR CDR3 relied on the HTBI primer set. MiXCR, run by TCRdb on the multiplex PCR reads, gives a single entry per CDR3 protein. The sample yields more than 75,000 distinct CDR3 sequences, over 50% seen once. This sample is part of a study of T cells in Graves' hyperthyroidism and ophthalmopathy. Study information: Peripheral blood specimens were obtained at initial diagnosis, prior to any treatment.

Study results and limitations: Blood also contained most expanded thyroid clonotypes above 0.001.

Patients were excluded for uncontrolled infection, other autoimmune disease, pregnancy or lactation. Sequencing was done on a sample of blood. This chain uses TRBV15 with TRBJ2-5; 8 nucleotides agree with TRBD2. The TCR comes from a middle-aged woman with Graves' hyperthyroidism. CDR3 coding DNA: TGTGCCACCAGCCCGACAGGAGCGGGAGCCCCAGAGACCCAGTACTTC. This codes for CATSPTGAGAPETQYF.